These T cell receptor beta chains were read from a single sample in a study of blood T cell repertoires in COVID-19. Only in-frame clones appear in the TCRdb table, and some are missing; sequencing was by immunoSEQ multiplex PCR. The table has under 200,000 clones, roughly 84% seen once; the top ten hold less than 2%. The sequenced sample was peripheral blood. These receptor sequences come from a human donor in a cohort sampled during active COVID-19. Each CDR3 is given without its conserved first and last residue. Each record gives: V gene, CDR3 protein.

>TRBV27
ASQRSGGVSTTGEQY
>TRBV12-3/TRBV12-4
ASSRTGPEQY
>TRBV5-4
ASSREGTYYEQY
>TRBV7-2
ASSLARNEQF
>TRBV28
ASSLTLQGMYQPQH
>TRBV4-2
ASSRTGTPGDEQY
>TRBV6-2/TRBV6-3
ASSFSGLASASISYEQY
>TRBV10-1
ASSDDRVFGYT
>TRBV4-2
ASSQDLLVTEAF
>TRBV7-6
ASSAGGNTEQY
>TRBV28
ASSQHRGQGNGYT
>TRBV6-5
ASSSTGGAYEQY
>TRBV20-1
SASSGSGGEYEQY
>TRBV27
ASSRQGLPYEQY
>TRBV18
ASSARDKNTEAF
>TRBV6-2/TRBV6-3
ASSPQNNEQF
>TRBV4-3
ASSLGLGLASSYEQY
>TRBV5-4
ASSLVEGGYT
>TRBV6-1
ASSDSRGHNSGNTIY
>TRBV7-3
ASSLDGGGSPYEQY
>TRBV11-3
ASSLAGGEQY
>TRBV12-3/TRBV12-4
ASSPERNTEAF
>TRBV7-2
ASSSQTNEQF
>TRBV28
ASSFLLTSGNYNEQF
>TRBV27
ASSHGGQPQH
>TRBV24-1
AIPGGHNYRGGNTEAF
>TRBV28
ASSQARGNYGYT
>TRBV18
ASSPGPEAF
>TRBV3-1/TRBV3-2
ASSPTGGASGNTIY
>TRBV5-5
ASSLDRGIFYEQY
>TRBV28
ASSLSGAREDTQY
>TRBV6-5
ASSYSTSGSQVEQF
>TRBV9
ASSVFEDGYT
>TRBV12-3/TRBV12-4
ASSLALLVEAF
>TRBV7-5
VRSLSMFSANTGELF
>TRBV6-2/TRBV6-3
ASSPGTGDTGELF
>TRBV6-5
ASSYAGTTDTQY
>TRBV9
ASYSGTENTEAF
>TRBV29-1
SVGGTRLDNEQF
>TRBV7-3
ASSNGQVGEQY
>TRBV9
ASSARLAGPYEQY
>TRBV7-2
ASSLGLSYNSPLH
>TRBV7-9
ASSSVDGSSGANVLT
>TRBV6-2/TRBV6-3
ASSFLFQYTGELF